This paragraph covers one T cell receptor beta chain sequence. This entry comes from a study of blood T cell repertoires in COVID-19. Study-wide background: Sources were T cells, B-cell-depleted T cells, or PBMCs; the material itself was cDNA or gDNA.

The CDR3 length is 14 residues. With 3 bases removed from V and 4 bases from J, the gap between germline ends came to 12 bases. Germline CDR1 reads SGHAT; CDR2 reads FQNNGV. Profiled with immunoSEQ multiplex PCR; TCRdb holds only in-frame clones, not every one. The table has approximately 210,000 clones, 82% seen once. The clonotype comes from a woman in her forties with acute or convalescent COVID-19. This sequence joins TRBV11-2 and TRBJ1-2; D not certain. The material sequenced was peripheral blood. CDR3 in amino acids: CASSFAPSGYGYTF. The CDR3 region has the DNA TGTGCCAGCAGCTTTGCTCCCTCGGGCTATGGCTACACCTTC.